Presented here are 21 T cell receptor beta chains from one specimen sequenced in a study of T cell changes during pregnancy in multiple sclerosis. The table came from immunoSEQ multiplex PCR; TCRdb's copy has only in-frame clones and leaves some out. The table includes 20,000 or so clones, around nine tenths detected once. The input for sequencing was CD8+ T cells from peripheral blood mononuclear cells, taken in the second trimester of pregnancy. The receptors were sampled from a female donor in good health, enrolled as a control in a pregnancy study.

The V and J genes are TRBV4-2 and TRBJ2-7, with 10 bases fitting TRBD2. The junction had 3 bases not matched to a gene; V was cut back by 0 bases and J by 4 bases. The germline CDR1 and CDR2 sequences are LGHNA and YNFKEQ. The CDR3 consists of 15 residues. CDR3 nucleotides: TGTGCCAGCAGCCAAGATCTAGCGGGAGTTTACGAGCAGTACTTC. Protein sequence: CASSQDLAGVYEQYF.

The chain employs TRBV6-4 and TRBJ1-5, with TRBD1 as a possible D gene (6 bases). V lost 3 bases, J lost 7 bases, and 10 bases lay in between. Germline values: CDR1 MRHNA, CDR2 SNTAGT. The CDR3 is 13 residues long. The CDR3 region is CASSEGANQPQHF. CDR3 nucleotides: TGTGCCAGCAGTGAGGGGGCCAACCAGCCCCAGCATTTT.

The V and J genes are TRBV19 and TRBJ1-2, with D perhaps TRBD1 (6 bases). V lost 0 bases, J lost 0 bases, and 11 bases lay in between. The CDR3 consists of 16 residues. The V gene's germline CDR1 is LNHDA and CDR2 SQIVND (reference sequence). The CDR3 DNA is TGTGCCAGTAGTATAGAAGGACAGTTCTCTAACTATGGCTACACCTTC. It yields the protein CASSIEGQFSNYGYTF.

V and J are TRBV7-9 and TRBJ2-1; D gene unclear. CDR1 and CDR2 from the germline V gene are SEHNR and FQNEAQ (reference sequence). Trimming took 6 bases from V and 10 from J, leaving 10 bases between them. CDR3 length: 11 residues. The CDR3 sequence is CASSLTPEQFF. The CDR3 DNA is TGTGCCAGCAGTCTCACTCCGGAGCAGTTCTTC.

The chain recombines TRBV28 with TRBJ1-5, with TRBD1 as a possible D gene (6 bases). In germline, CDR1 is MDHEN, CDR2 SYDVKM. V gave up 5 bases and J gave up 3 bases, with 23 bases separating them. The CDR3 loop spans 18 amino acids. CDR3: CASSTQGTSSWPNQPQHF. For the CDR3, the DNA is TGTGCCAGCAGTACCCAGGGGACAAGCTCCTGGCCCAATCAGCCCCAGCATTTT.

The gene calls are TRBV19 and TRBJ2-7; 10 bases align to TRBD1. Germline CDR1 LNHDA, CDR2 SQIVND (reference sequence). The CDR3 has 15 residues. The J segment lost 3 bases and the V segment lost 6 bases, leaving 8 bases of the junction unmatched. The CDR3 nucleotides read TGTGCCAGTAGCCCCGGGACAGGGGTTCTCTACGAGCAGTACTTC. It is translated as CASSPGTGVLYEQYF.

The table lists this clone with a few counts. The chain uses TRBV15 and TRBJ2-2; D may be TRBD2 (5 bases). The V gene's germline CDR1 is LNHNV and CDR2 YYDKDF (reference sequence). This CDR3 is built from 15 residues. V dropped 0 bases and J dropped 5 bases, with 10 bases sitting between them. This chain's CDR3 is CATSRDRELTGELFF. In DNA form, the CDR3 reads TGTGCCACCAGCAGAGATCGGGAACTTACCGGGGAGCTGTTTTTT. The entire variable domain, with the rest obtained from reference TRBV15 and TRBJ2-2, is as follows: DAMVIQNPRYQVTQFGKPVTLSCSQTLNHNVMYWYQQKSSQAPKLLFHYYDKDFNNEADTPDNFQSRRPNTSFCFLDIRSPGLGDTAMYLCATSRDRELTGELFFGEGSRLTVL.

The chain is built from TRBV21-1 and TRBJ2-1; the D call in the table, TRBD2, was not verified against the DNA. TRBV21-1 counts as a pseudogene. CDR3 length: 16 amino acids. CDR3 amino acids: CASSPVGGEPYNEQFF. The CDR3 nucleotides are TGTGCCAGCAGCCCAGTCGGGGGAGAGCCTTACAATGAGCAGTTCTTC.

The rearrangement links TRBV4-1 to TRBJ2-4; perhaps TRBD1 as D (6 bases). Per the germline V gene, CDR1 is MGHRA and CDR2 is YSYEKL. Between the trimmed V and J ends, which lost 4 bases and 2 bases, there was a span of 12 bases. The CDR3 contains 15 residues. CDR3 in DNA: TGCGCCAGCAGCCTAGTACAGGGAACCAAAAACATTCAGTACTTC. It codes for CASSLVQGTKNIQYF.

The rearrangement links TRBV15 to TRBJ2-1; 12 positions agree with TRBD2. This CDR3 region has 17 residues. Germline assignment: CDR1 LNHNV and CDR2 YYDKDF (reference sequence). Germline trimming cut 0 bases from V and 6 bases from J; bases unmatched to any gene: 6. For the CDR3, the DNA is TGTGCCACCAGCAGAGACAGACTAGCGGGAGCGACCAATGAGCAGTTCTTC. Amino acids: CATSRDRLAGATNEQFF. The whole variable domain, filled in from reference TRBV15 and TRBJ2-1, reads DAMVIQNPRYQVTQFGKPVTLSCSQTLNHNVMYWYQQKSSQAPKLLFHYYDKDFNNEADTPDNFQSRRPNTSFCFLDIRSPGLGDTAMYLCATSRDRLAGATNEQFFGPGTRLTVL.

The chain recombines TRBV7-9 with TRBJ2-3; no clear D. Germline V gene sequence: CDR1 SEHNR, CDR2 FQNEAQ (reference sequence). Trimming removed 6 bases from V and 0 bases from J, with 7 bases in between. CDR3 length: 13 residues. This CDR3 is CASSNRSTDTQYF. In DNA form, the CDR3 reads TGTGCCAGCAGTAACCGGAGCACAGATACGCAGTATTTT.

The chain combines TRBV10-3 with TRBJ2-3, with 10 positions matching TRBD2. CDR1 is ENHRY, CDR2 SYGVKD, per germline. The CDR3 runs 15 residues. J lost 3 bases, V lost 5 bases, and 5 bases had no gene match. DNA of the CDR3: TGTGCCATCAGTTCCGGGACTAGCGAAACAGATACGCAGTATTTT. This codes for CAISSGTSETDTQYF.

The V call is TRBV15, the J call TRBJ2-3; 10 bases are a match to TRBD2. This CDR3 contains 18 residues. Per the germline V gene, CDR1 is LNHNV and CDR2 is YYDKDF (reference sequence). V gave up 0 bases and J gave up 1 base; unmatched junction bases: 7. The CDR3 DNA is TGTGCCACCAGCAGAGATAAGAGACTAGCGGGCCGCACAGATACGCAGTATTTT. It translates to CATSRDKRLAGRTDTQYF.

The table lists this clone with a count of one. This chain links TRBV7-9 with TRBJ1-1, with D unclear. Germline values: CDR1 SEHNR, CDR2 FQNEAQ (reference sequence). The CDR3 runs to 12 residues. V lost 3 bases to trimming and J lost 0 bases, with 2 bases between them. CDR3 loop: CASSFLNTEAFF. The CDR3 region has the DNA TGTGCCAGCAGCTTCTTGAACACTGAAGCTTTCTTT.

The chain joins TRBV2 to TRBJ2-7; 7 bases line up with TRBD1. V lost 7 bases to trimming and J lost 2 bases; unmatched junction nucleotides: 11. This CDR3 is built from 15 residues. CDR1 is SNHLY and CDR2 is FYNNEI in the germline V gene. DNA of the CDR3: TGTGCCAGCACCCCCGGACAGGTAAAGACCTACGAGCAGTACTTC. Amino acids: CASTPGQVKTYEQYF. The entire variable domain, with the rest obtained from reference TRBV2 and TRBJ2-7, is as follows: EPEVTQTPSHQVTQMGQEVILRCVPISNHLYFYWYRQILGQKVEFLVSFYNNEISEKSEIFDDQFSVERPDGSNFTLKIRSTKLEDSAMYFCASTPGQVKTYEQYFGPGTRLTVT.

The chain recombines TRBV15 with TRBJ1-2, with D tentatively TRBD1 (5 bases). CDR3 length: 15 residues. The germline V gene has CDR1 LNHNV and CDR2 YYDKDF (reference sequence). Deletions cut 5 bases from V and 6 bases from J, with 19 bases between. The CDR3 DNA reads TGTGCCACCAGCTCGGAGCGGGACCTAGTCCATGGCTACACCTTC. Translation: CATSSERDLVHGYTF.

The chain combines TRBV28 with TRBJ1-1, with D unresolved. The CDR3 contains 15 residues. The germline V and J ends were trimmed by 6 bases and 4 bases, with 18 bases remaining between them. Germline V gene sequence: CDR1 MDHEN, CDR2 SYDVKM. As DNA, the CDR3 is TGTGCCAGCAGCCCTATAGAGGTAATGGGCACTGAAGCTTTCTTT. It codes for CASSPIEVMGTEAFF.

The chain links TRBV27 to TRBJ1-2; the D is unclear. Germline V gene data show CDR1 as MNHEY and CDR2 as SMNVEV (reference sequence). The length of the CDR3 is 11 residues. The V end lost 6 bases, the J end lost 8 bases, and 10 bases lay between the germline ends. CDR3 coding DNA: TGTGCCAGCAGAAATCCCCAGGGCTACACCTTC. Translated: CASRNPQGYTF.

The J gene is TRBJ2-3, the V gene TRBV19, with D uncertain. Germline V gene lookup returns CDR1 LNHDA and CDR2 SQIVND (reference sequence). Trimming removed 8 bases from V and 2 bases from J, with 11 bases in between. There are 13 residues in the CDR3. The CDR3 region has the DNA TGTGCCAGTGGGCTCGTCTCCACAGATACGCAGTATTTT. Protein product: CASGLVSTDTQYF.

The chain links TRBV27 to TRBJ2-7, with TRBD2 identical over 10 bases. The CDR3 is 15 residues long. Looked up from germline, CDR1 is MNHEY and CDR2 is SMNVEV (reference sequence). V shed 6 bases and J 0 bases; nucleotides not matched to a gene: 5. The CDR3 here is CASSASGSLSYEQYF. The CDR3 coding sequence is TGTGCCAGCAGCGCTAGCGGGAGCCTCTCCTACGAGCAGTACTTC.

The chain is built from TRBV2 and TRBJ2-7; tentative D call: TRBD1 (5 bases). This CDR3 spans 12 amino acids. Trimming cost V 7 bases and J 2 bases, with 9 bases left between them. Germline assignment: CDR1 SNHLY and CDR2 FYNNEI. CDR3 protein: CASTDSTYEQYF. In DNA, the CDR3 is TGTGCCAGCACCGACAGTACCTACGAGCAGTACTTC.